The entry that follows covers one TCR beta chain sequence. Its antigen is undetermined. This record belongs to a study of response to subunit inactivated influenza vaccine. Each CDR3 protein is one row after TCRdb ran MiXCR on the RT-PCR reads. The sample has around 750,000 distinct CDR3 sequences; about 20% are singletons. Findings and caveats of the study: The authors suggested that every seasonal influenza vaccination recruits few new T cells.

The TCR was taken from a man aged 50-60 years who received an inactivated influenza vaccine. The material sequenced was PBMCs from blood, taken approximately 5 days after vaccination.

CDR3 sequence reads: CASSANIGTSGGEQYF. The CDR3 bases are TGTGCCAGCAGCGCAAACATCGGGACTAGCGGTGGCGAGCAGTACTTC. This chain uses TRBV11-2 with TRBJ2-7, with 11 bases that match TRBD2. V gave up 5 bases and J gave up 6 bases; unmatched junction bases: 12. The CDR3 length is 16 residues. Germline values: CDR1 SGHAT, CDR2 FQNNGV.